What follows is one T cell receptor beta chain and its context. This CDR3 region has 15 residues. Germline V gene sequence: CDR1 SGHRS, CDR2 YFSETQ. V dropped 4 bases and J dropped 0 bases, with 14 bases sitting between them. These data belong to a study of blood T cell repertoires in COVID-19. Original processing methods: Amplifying reference gene primers gave estimates of nucleated cell counts. Method: immunoSEQ multiplex PCR; TCRdb's copy keeps in-frame clones and lacks some. V, J and clone size derive from that table, while D and trimming were established from the DNA sequence. This repertoire shows a few hundred thousand clones, roughly 88% found once; its top ten account for about 1.4%.

Sequenced input: peripheral blood. The gene calls are TRBV5-1 and TRBJ2-7; the D gene is possibly TRBD1 (6 bases). The source is a woman aged 40 to 55 who had recovered from COVID-19. This CDR3 is CASSTQGFGSYEQYF. CDR3 nucleotides: TGCGCCAGCAGCACACAGGGTTTTGGCTCCTACGAGCAGTACTTC.